This TCR beta chain comes out of a study of identical twins. This CDR3 spans 16 amino acids. CDR1 SGHKS and CDR2 YYEKEE come from the germline V gene (reference sequence). The ends lost 4 bases at V and 3 bases at J; junction bases unmatched: 12. A single record per CDR3 protein comes from TCRdb applying MiXCR to the 5' RACE reads. The sample includes a few hundred thousand distinct CDR3 sequences, about 18% of them seen just once. This chain uses TRBV5-5 with TRBJ2-7; TRBD2 agrees at 8 bases. Sequenced material: naive T cells sorted from blood. This receptor was obtained from a man over 45 in good health. For the CDR3, the DNA is TGTGCCAGCAGCAAACCTCAGCGGGAGCTTTACTACGAGCAGTACTTC. The encoded protein is CASSKPQRELYYEQYF.